The 23 T cell receptor beta chains given below trace back to one sample, sequenced in a study of T cells after yellow fever vaccination. TCRdb reprocessed the 5' RACE reads via MiXCR and lists one record per CDR3 protein. The sample records 310,000 or so distinct CDR3 sequences, about 3.5% being singletons. This specimen was PBMCs, taken on the day of the yellow fever booster vaccination. The receptor set was obtained from a man younger than 35 who received the YFV17D yellow fever vaccine.

This clonotype appeared many times. V is TRBV5-1 and J is TRBJ2-5; 8 bases match TRBD1. The germline CDR1 and CDR2 sequences are SGHRS and YFSETQ. The CDR3 totals 16 residues. The J segment lost 0 bases and the V segment lost 0 bases, leaving 4 bases of the junction unmatched. The CDR3 region has the DNA TGCGCCAGCAGCTTGGGACAGGGGACGTACCAAGAGACCCAGTACTTC. It is translated as CASSLGQGTYQETQYF.

This clonotype appeared many times. The chain joins TRBV19 to TRBJ1-1; possibly TRBD1 for D (6 bases). The germline CDR1 and CDR2 sequences are LNHDA and SQIVND (reference sequence). The CDR3 runs to 15 residues. V lost 6 bases and J 5 bases, leaving 19 bases between the germline ends. The CDR3 region is CASSSRRGVETEAFF. The CDR3 DNA is TGTGCCAGTAGCTCTAGAAGGGGGGTCGAGACTGAAGCTTTCTTT. The full variable domain, with the rest looked up from reference TRBV19 and TRBJ1-1, is DGGITQSPKYLFRKEGQNVTLSCEQNLNHDAMYWYRQDPGQGLRLIYYSQIVNDFQKGDIAEGYSVSREKKESFPLTVTSAQKNPTAFYLCASSSRRGVETEAFFGQGTRLTVV.

This chain uses TRBV7-9 with TRBJ2-3; 8 bases map to TRBD1. The germline V gene encodes CDR1 SEHNR and CDR2 FQNEAQ (reference sequence). The CDR3 has 15 amino acids. V trimming: 4 bases; J trimming: 3 bases; junction bases outside the gene matches: 6. The CDR3 is CASSSDRGVTDTQYF. CDR3 nucleotide sequence: TGTGCCAGCAGCTCTGACAGGGGCGTTACAGATACGCAGTATTTT.

The table lists this clonotype with a few counts. The chain joins TRBV20-1 to TRBJ1-5; D uncertain. Germline V gives CDR1 DFQATT, CDR2 SNEGSKA (reference sequence). The CDR3 loop spans 15 amino acids. Trimming stripped 1 base from V and 7 bases from J, with 17 bases between. This chain's CDR3 is CSARGGPGSEQPQHF. The CDR3 DNA is TGCAGTGCTAGAGGAGGGCCTGGATCGGAGCAGCCCCAGCATTTT.

This sequence joins TRBV3-1 and TRBJ2-1, with 7 bases fitting TRBD2. CDR1 and CDR2 (germline): LGHDT, YNNKEL (reference sequence). Trimming took 0 bases from V and 4 from J; bases not matched to a gene: 9. This CDR3 region has 17 residues. The CDR3 nucleotides read TGTGCCAGCAGCCAAGAAGGGGAACTAGCGCAGTACAATGAGCAGTTCTTC. It translates to CASSQEGELAQYNEQFF.

This clonotype was seen many times. The chain combines TRBV4-3 with TRBJ2-2; unclear D gene. Germline assignment: CDR1 LGHNA and CDR2 YSLEER. This CDR3 comprises 13 residues. Trimming left V 0 bases short and J 7 bases short, with 6 bases between. CDR3 protein: CASSQDGDGELFF. The CDR3 DNA reads as TGCGCCAGCAGCCAAGATGGGGACGGGGAGCTGTTTTTT.

This clonotype occurred a few times. The CDR3 DNA follows: TGTGCCAGCAGTACAGGTAGGGGCCAGACTGAAGCTTTCTTT. Translation gives CASSTGRGQTEAFF. The chain links TRBV12-3 or TRBV12-4 to TRBJ1-1, with D tentatively TRBD1 (5 bases). V lost 5 bases to trimming and J lost 5 bases, with 15 bases between them. This CDR3 is built from 14 residues.

This clonotype appeared many times. CDR3 in amino acids: CASSPMGLSRDEQFF. For the CDR3, the DNA is TGTGCCAGCTCACCAATGGGGCTGTCGAGGGATGAGCAGTTCTTC. The gene calls are TRBV18 and TRBJ2-1; D is possibly TRBD1 or TRBD2 (5 bases each). V gave up 2 bases and J gave up 8 bases, with 16 bases separating them. Germline V gives CDR1 KGHSH, CDR2 LQKENI. The CDR3 runs to 15 residues. The complete variable domain, with remaining parts taken from reference TRBV18 and TRBJ2-1, reads NAGVMQNPRHLVRRRGQEARLRCSPMKGHSHVYWYRQLPEEGLKFMVYLQKENIIDESGMPKERFSAEFPKEGPSILRIQQVVRGDSAAYFCASSPMGLSRDEQFFGPGTRLTVL.

This clonotype showed up many times. This chain links TRBV5-1 with TRBJ1-1; D might be TRBD1 (5 bases). This CDR3 region has 12 residues. V lost 0 bases and J lost 11, with 11 bases in between. Germline CDR1 reads SGHRS; CDR2 reads YFSETQ. For the CDR3, the DNA is TGCGCCAGCAGCTTGGAAAGAGGGACCGCTTTCTTT. It is translated as CASSLERGTAFF.

This clonotype was seen a handful of times. The CDR3 region has the DNA TGTGCCAGCACCGCGGACAGGCGCGCGAACACCGGGGAGCTGTTTTTT. Amino acids: CASTADRRANTGELFF. V is TRBV12-3 or TRBV12-4 and J is TRBJ2-2, with 7 bases aligning to TRBD1. The length of the CDR3 is 16 residues. V shed 7 bases, J shed 0 bases, and the junction held 8 bases outside the gene matches.

This chain links TRBV12-3 or TRBV12-4 with TRBJ1-2; D is ambiguous. V was pared by 6 bases and J by 3 bases, with 20 bases between. The CDR3 covers 16 residues. The CDR3 DNA sequence: TGTGCCAGCAGCCCTTCACCACGGGCTGCGTACTATGGCTACACCTTC. Translating gives CASSPSPRAAYYGYTF.

This clonotype was counted at least ten times. The V and J genes are TRBV29-1 and TRBJ2-1, with D hard to call. V gave up 1 base and J gave up 0 bases, with 7 bases separating them. This CDR3 spans 14 amino acids. Germline V gene data show CDR1 as SQVTM and CDR2 as ANQGSEA. CDR3 in amino acids: CSVEVHRSYNEQFF. Here the CDR3 DNA reads TGCAGCGTTGAAGTACACCGCTCCTACAATGAGCAGTTCTTC.

This clonotype has a count of ten or more. The gene calls are TRBV12-3 or TRBV12-4 and TRBJ1-1; D is unresolved. The CDR3 is 16 residues long. Trimming shortened V by 3 bases and J by 6 bases, and 20 bases separated the two germline ends. The CDR3 loop reads CASSFIAGYKAAEAFF. CDR3 in DNA: TGTGCCAGCAGTTTTATAGCTGGATACAAGGCGGCTGAAGCTTTCTTT.

This clonotype has just a few counts. This sequence joins TRBV29-1 and TRBJ1-2; D uncertain. V was shortened by 4 bases and J by 5 bases, with 11 bases between the two germline ends. The length of the CDR3 is 12 residues. Germline CDR1 is SQVTM and CDR2 is ANQGSEA. In nucleotides, the CDR3 is TGCAGCGTTGGCGACGGAACTTATGGCTACACCTTC. This codes for CSVGDGTYGYTF.

This chain joins TRBV7-9 and TRBJ1-6; D remains ambiguous. The ends were cut back, 5 bases at V and 5 bases at J, with 13 bases in the middle. Germline assignment: CDR1 SEHNR and CDR2 FQNEAQ (reference sequence). This CDR3 comprises 15 residues. The CDR3 here is CASSRENLHNSPLHF. The CDR3 DNA follows: TGTGCCAGCAGCAGGGAGAATCTCCATAATTCACCCCTCCACTTT.

This clonotype has more than one count but fewer than ten. The chain links TRBV4-1 to TRBJ2-7, with a tentative D call TRBD1 (7 bases). This CDR3 contains 15 residues. Germline V gives CDR1 MGHRA, CDR2 YSYEKL. V lost 0 bases and J 4 bases, leaving 13 bases between the germline ends. CDR3 DNA sequence: TGCGCCAGCAGCCAAGATTCGGCAGGGGGGTACGAGCAGTACTTC. It is translated as CASSQDSAGGYEQYF.

The sample holds many counts of this clonotype. V and J are TRBV7-9 and TRBJ1-1; D ambiguous. Trimming stripped 4 bases from V and 5 bases from J, with 11 bases between. This CDR3 spans 13 amino acids. The germline V gene encodes CDR1 SEHNR and CDR2 FQNEAQ (reference sequence). The CDR3 nucleotides are TGTGCCAGCAGCTCCCTAGGTGGGACTGAAGCTTTCTTT. This gives the protein CASSSLGGTEAFF.

The sample holds many counts of this clonotype. The chain combines TRBV19 with TRBJ1-2; TRBD1 might be the D (5 bases). Germline V gene data show CDR1 as LNHDA and CDR2 as SQIVND (reference sequence). Trimming removed 7 bases from V and 5 bases from J, with 11 bases in between. The CDR3 runs to 12 residues. The CDR3 loop reads CASNRGLYGYTF. The CDR3 DNA reads as TGTGCCAGTAATAGGGGACTATATGGCTACACCTTC.

Only a few counts were recorded for this clonotype. The rearrangement uses TRBV3-1 and TRBJ1-1; D may be TRBD1 (6 bases). Germline V lookup: CDR1 LGHDT, CDR2 YNNKEL (reference sequence). This CDR3 has 13 residues. V was pared by 6 bases and J by 7 bases, with 15 bases between. For the CDR3, the DNA is TGTGCCAGCAGGCTCGGGGGGGGCCGTGAAGCTTTCTTT. Translation gives CASRLGGGREAFF.

In this sample, this clonotype turned up many times. This chain connects TRBV15 to TRBJ2-5; D might be TRBD1 (6 bases). V was cut by 0 bases and J by 1 base, with 9 bases left in between. The CDR3 is 15 residues long. Germline-derived CDR1 and CDR2 are LNHNV and YYDKDF (reference sequence). The chain's CDR3 is CATSRDVDSQETQYF. In DNA form, the CDR3 reads TGTGCCACCAGCAGAGATGTGGACAGCCAAGAGACCCAGTACTTC.

The chain uses TRBV27 and TRBJ1-4, with 7 bases identical to TRBD1. The CDR3 is made up of 17 amino acids. J lost 8 bases, V lost 3 bases, and 15 bases had no gene match. Per the germline V gene, CDR1 is MNHEY and CDR2 is SMNVEV (reference sequence). The CDR3 sequence is CASSLKGGLPTNEKLFF. CDR3 in DNA: TGTGCCAGCAGTTTGAAAGGGGGCCTCCCAACCAACGAAAAACTGTTTTTT. Full variable domain (rest looked up from reference TRBV27 and TRBJ1-4): EAQVTQNPRYLITVTGKKLTVTCSQNMNHEYMSWYRQDPGLGLRQIYYSMNVEVTDKGDVPEGYKVSRKEKRNFPLILESPSPNQTSLYFCASSLKGGLPTNEKLFFGSGTQLSVL.

Comments on this clonotype: The junction departs from the called germline gene at one end, perhaps through a read error. The rearrangement uses TRBV7-3 and TRBJ2-7, with TRBD2 matching over 12 bases. Germline V lookup: CDR1 SGHTA, CDR2 FQGTGA. The length of the CDR3 is 16 residues. The DNA of the CDR3 is TGTGCCAGCAGCCCCACGGGGACTAGCGGGCACTACGAGCGGTACTTC. This codes for CASSPTGTSGHYERYF.

This clonotype was detected ten times or more. The chain recombines TRBV2 with TRBJ2-7; D is ambiguous. Trimming shortened V by 1 base and J by 6 bases, and 4 bases separated the two germline ends. This CDR3 region has 11 residues. Germline V gene sequence: CDR1 SNHLY, CDR2 FYNNEI. The chain's CDR3 is CASSEEGEQYV. As DNA, the CDR3 is TGTGCCAGCAGTGAAGAGGGCGAGCAGTACGTC.